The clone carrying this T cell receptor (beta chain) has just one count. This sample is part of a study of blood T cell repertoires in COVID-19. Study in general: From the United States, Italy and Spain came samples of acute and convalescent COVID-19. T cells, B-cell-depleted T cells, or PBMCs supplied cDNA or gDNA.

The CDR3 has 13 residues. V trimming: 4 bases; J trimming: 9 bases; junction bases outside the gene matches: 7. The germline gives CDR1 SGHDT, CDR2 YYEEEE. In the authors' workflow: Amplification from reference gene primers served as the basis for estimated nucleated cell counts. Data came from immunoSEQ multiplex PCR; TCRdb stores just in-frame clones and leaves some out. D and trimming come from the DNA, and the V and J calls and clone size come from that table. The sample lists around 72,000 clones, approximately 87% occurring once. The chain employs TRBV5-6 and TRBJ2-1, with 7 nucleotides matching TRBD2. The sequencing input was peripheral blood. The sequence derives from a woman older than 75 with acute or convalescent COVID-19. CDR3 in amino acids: CASSPVAGAEQFF. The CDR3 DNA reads TGTGCCAGCAGCCCCGTCGCGGGAGCTGAGCAGTTCTTC.